One and the same sample provided the 27 T cell receptor beta chains below, sequenced in a study of blood T cell repertoires in COVID-19. Libraries were prepared by immunoSEQ multiplex PCR; TCRdb keeps only in-frame clonotypes and omits some of them. The sample lists 70,000 to 100,000 clones, around 85% occurring once. The specimen was peripheral blood. The receptors here all came from a woman in her sixties or seventies with COVID-19, enrolled during active disease.

V is TRBV4-1 and J is TRBJ1-5; tentatively, D is TRBD1 (6 bases). Between the trimmed V and J ends, which lost 0 bases and 5 bases, there was a span of 14 bases. There are 16 residues in the CDR3. From germline, CDR1 is MGHRA and CDR2 YSYEKL. CDR3 loop: CASSQDPDRLHQPQHF. The CDR3, as DNA: TGCGCCAGCAGCCAAGACCCGGACAGACTGCATCAGCCCCAGCATTTT.

V and J are TRBV30 and TRBJ1-5; tentatively, D is TRBD1 (5 bases). V shed 2 bases and J shed 3 bases, with 14 bases lying between them. This CDR3 contains 15 residues. The germline V gene has CDR1 GTSNPN and CDR2 SVGIG (reference sequence). CDR3 in amino acids: CAWSKDGGNNQPQHF. DNA of the CDR3: TGTGCCTGGAGTAAGGACGGGGGAAACAATCAGCCCCAGCATTTT.

The chain is built from TRBV21-1 and TRBJ2-7; the table's D call of TRBD1 was not tested on the DNA. TRBV21-1 counts as a pseudogene. The CDR3 totals 17 residues. As DNA, the CDR3 is TGTGCCAGCAGCCAGGGTCGGAGACAGTCTATCTCCTACGAGCAGTACTTC. The encoded protein is CASSQGRRQSISYEQYF.

The chain employs TRBV27 and TRBJ1-1; unclear D gene. This CDR3 comprises 12 residues. Per the germline V gene, CDR1 is MNHEY and CDR2 is SMNVEV (reference sequence). V lost 6 bases and J 4 bases, leaving 9 bases between the germline ends. For the CDR3, the DNA is TGTGCCAGCAGGAGAAGCATCACTGAAGCTTTCTTT. Translation: CASRRSITEAFF.

This clone was seen a handful of times. The chain employs TRBV3-1 (or the pseudogene TRBV3-2) and TRBJ2-7, with 13 bases identical to TRBD2. The CDR3 length is 17 residues. V was clipped by 0 bases and J by 3 bases; unmatched bases: 5. From germline, CDR1 is LGHDT and CDR2 YNNKEL (reference sequence). The CDR3 sequence is CASSQDQTSGGFYEQYF. The CDR3 bases are TGTGCCAGCAGCCAAGATCAGACTAGCGGGGGGTTCTACGAGCAGTACTTC.

The CDR3 sequence: CASSNRGRGGYTF. The CDR3 DNA is TGTGCCAGCAGCAACAGGGGGCGCGGTGGCTACACCTTC. The chain links TRBV6-6 to TRBJ1-2, with 9 bases identical to TRBD1. Germline V gene data show CDR1 as MNHNY and CDR2 as SVGAGI (reference sequence). The CDR3 is 13 amino acids. V trimming: 6 bases; J trimming: 7 bases; junction bases outside the gene matches: 6.

Written as DNA, the CDR3 is TGTGCCAGCAGGAGGGACAGGGGTGGAGAAAAACTGTTTTTT. Translation gives CASRRDRGGEKLFF. The chain is built from TRBV7-2 and TRBJ1-4; 10 bases fit TRBD1. The CDR3 is made up of 14 amino acids. In germline, CDR1 is SGHTA, CDR2 FQGNSA. V lost 6 bases, J lost 8 bases, and 6 bases stayed unmatched.

This sequence joins TRBV6-5 and TRBJ2-3; D possibly corresponds to TRBD2 (7 bases). CDR3 length equals 15 residues. Per the germline V gene, CDR1 is MNHEY and CDR2 is SVGAGI. Trimming removed 6 bases at V and 7 bases at J, with 20 bases between. This chain's CDR3 is CASRPVGGVANTQYF. The CDR3 DNA reads TGTGCCAGCAGACCTGTAGGGGGGGTGGCAAATACGCAGTATTTT.

The chain links TRBV30 to TRBJ1-2, with 7 bases identical to TRBD1. V trimming: 2 bases; J trimming: 2 bases; junction bases outside the gene matches: 2. The CDR3 spans 13 residues. Germline V gives CDR1 GTSNPN, CDR2 SVGIG (reference sequence). Written as DNA, the CDR3 is TGTGCCTGGAGTCAGACAGGGAACTATGGCTACACCTTC. This codes for CAWSQTGNYGYTF.

This clone was detected once. The chain recombines TRBV3-1 (or the pseudogene TRBV3-2) with TRBJ1-3; the D gene is possibly TRBD1 (5 bases). Germline-derived CDR1 and CDR2 are LGHDT and YNNKEL (reference sequence). Trimming shortened V by 4 bases and J by 3 bases, and 16 bases separated the two germline ends. This CDR3 has 16 amino acids. The CDR3 loop is CASSLTASHYGNTIYF. For the CDR3, the DNA is TGTGCCAGCAGCCTGACAGCATCTCACTATGGAAACACCATATATTTT.

Written as DNA, the CDR3 is TGTGCCAGTAGTCCGTTCGGTGGTACTGAAGCTTTCTTT. It translates to CASSPFGGTEAFF. The chain has TRBV19 and TRBJ1-1, with D hard to call. The CDR3 runs 13 residues. In germline, CDR1 is LNHDA, CDR2 SQIVND (reference sequence). V shed 5 bases and J shed 5 bases, with 12 bases lying between them. The full variable domain, rest sourced from reference TRBV19 and TRBJ1-1, is DGGITQSPKYLFRKEGQNVTLSCEQNLNHDAMYWYRQDPGQGLRLIYYSQIVNDFQKGDIAEGYSVSREKKESFPLTVTSAQKNPTAFYLCASSPFGGTEAFFGQGTRLTVV.

The chain uses TRBV18 and TRBJ2-2; 9 bases are a match to TRBD1. Germline assignment: CDR1 KGHSH and CDR2 LQKENI. This CDR3 region has 16 residues. The V segment lost 0 bases and the J segment 2 bases; nucleotides outside the gene matches: 1. The CDR3 DNA reads TGTGCCAGCTCACCACCGGGACAGGGTAACACCGGGGAGCTGTTTTTT. Its protein is CASSPPGQGNTGELFF.

The rearrangement links TRBV7-9 to TRBJ1-1, with D perhaps TRBD1 (6 bases). The CDR3 loop spans 14 amino acids. CDR1 and CDR2 from the germline V gene are SEHNR and FQNEAQ (reference sequence). V was pared by 5 bases and J by 0 bases, with 10 bases between. The CDR3 region has the DNA TGTGCCAGCAGCGAACAGGGTGTGAACACTGAAGCTTTCTTT. As protein: CASSEQGVNTEAFF.

The chain couples TRBV4-3 to TRBJ1-1, with unresolved D. This CDR3 is 14 amino acids long. Trimming removed 0 bases from V and 4 bases from J, with 9 bases in between. Germline loops: CDR1 LGHNA, CDR2 YSLEER. The CDR3 loop reads CASSQDYQFTEAFF. CDR3 bases: TGCGCCAGCAGCCAAGATTACCAGTTCACTGAAGCTTTCTTT.

The sample holds one count of this clone. The V and J genes are TRBV15 and TRBJ1-5; D might be TRBD1 (5 bases). V was pared by 1 base and J by 4 bases, with 8 bases between. This CDR3 region has 14 residues. Germline loops: CDR1 LNHNV, CDR2 YYDKDF (reference sequence). In nucleotides, the CDR3 is TGTGCCACCAGCAGAGTACGGGGGAATCAGCCCCAGCATTTT. Translation: CATSRVRGNQPQHF.

This clone was counted a single time. The chain joins TRBV9 to TRBJ2-2; TRBD1 aligns across 7 bases. The CDR3 covers 15 residues. The V and J ends lost 4 bases and 5 bases, in that order; junction bases with no gene match: 8. Germline assignment: CDR1 SGDLS and CDR2 YYNGEE. The CDR3 reads CASSTGTVPTGELFF. CDR3 DNA sequence: TGTGCCAGCAGCACCGGGACAGTTCCGACCGGGGAGCTGTTTTTT.

The V gene is TRBV19, the J gene TRBJ1-5; D unclear. Trimming took off 3 bases at V and 0 bases at J, with 9 bases between the two ends. Germline V CDR1 and CDR2: LNHDA, SQIVND (reference sequence). The CDR3 is 15 residues long. CDR3 nucleotide sequence: TGTGCCAGTAGTATCCCCGGGAATAGCAATCAGCCCCAGCATTTT. This codes for CASSIPGNSNQPQHF.

This clone was seen more than once but under ten times. The J gene is TRBJ2-2, the V gene TRBV27, with 7 bases fitting TRBD1. This CDR3 has 14 amino acids. CDR1 MNHEY and CDR2 SMNVEV come from the germline V gene (reference sequence). V was clipped by 2 bases and J by 6 bases; unmatched bases: 3. In nucleotides, the CDR3 is TGTGCCAGCAGTTTAGCAGGGGGTGCCGGGGAGCTGTTTTTT. It translates to CASSLAGGAGELFF.

The chain employs TRBV27 and TRBJ2-6; a weak D match, TRBD1 (5 bases). With 7 bases removed from V and 3 bases from J, the gap between germline ends came to 16 bases. The CDR3 has 16 amino acids. Germline CDR1 MNHEY, CDR2 SMNVEV (reference sequence). The CDR3 sequence: CASNPGFGYGANVLTF. CDR3 DNA sequence: TGTGCCAGCAATCCAGGGTTTGGCTATGGGGCCAACGTCCTGACTTTC. Supplemented by reference TRBV27 and TRBJ2-6, the full variable domain reads EAQVTQNPRYLITVTGKKLTVTCSQNMNHEYMSWYRQDPGLGLRQIYYSMNVEVTDKGDVPEGYKVSRKEKRNFPLILESPSPNQTSLYFCASNPGFGYGANVLTFGAGSRLTVL.

The chain joins TRBV2 to TRBJ1-1; tentatively, D is TRBD1 (6 bases). The CDR3 loop spans 14 amino acids. Germline V CDR1 and CDR2: SNHLY, FYNNEI. V was shortened by 3 bases and J by 7 bases, with 15 bases between the two germline ends. The CDR3 region is CASSDPTGTIEAFF. The CDR3 DNA reads as TGTGCCAGCAGTGATCCGACAGGTACGATTGAAGCTTTCTTT. Full variable domain (remainder filled in from reference TRBV2 and TRBJ1-1): EPEVTQTPSHQVTQMGQEVILRCVPISNHLYFYWYRQILGQKVEFLVSFYNNEISEKSEIFDDQFSVERPDGSNFTLKIRSTKLEDSAMYFCASSDPTGTIEAFFGQGTRLTVV.

The V and J genes are TRBV9 and TRBJ2-3, with a possible D match to TRBD2 (6 bases). Germline loops: CDR1 SGDLS, CDR2 YYNGEE. Trimming left V 5 bases short and J 1 base short, with 8 bases between. The CDR3 is 13 amino acids. The CDR3 loop is CASRAGRTDTQYF. CDR3 DNA sequence: TGTGCCAGCAGGGCGGGACGCACAGATACGCAGTATTTT.

Only one count was recorded for this clone. The chain joins TRBV29-1 to TRBJ2-7; TRBD1 agrees at 9 bases. This CDR3 is 12 amino acids long. The germline gives CDR1 SQVTM, CDR2 ANQGSEA. Trimming at V came to 2 bases and at J to 7 bases, leaving 3 bases not matched to a gene. CDR3 sequence (DNA): TGCAGCGTTGAACGACAGGGGGGGGAGCAGTACTTC. Its protein product is CSVERQGGEQYF.

The chain links TRBV19 to TRBJ1-1; D gene ambiguous. CDR3 length equals 14 residues. The germline V gene has CDR1 LNHDA and CDR2 SQIVND (reference sequence). V lost 6 bases and J 1 base, leaving 12 bases between the germline ends. The CDR3 protein is CASSPTTGNTEAFF. CDR3 nucleotides: TGTGCCAGTAGCCCAACCACTGGGAACACTGAAGCTTTCTTT. Using reference TRBV19 and TRBJ1-1 for the parts outside the CDR3, the full variable domain is DGGITQSPKYLFRKEGQNVTLSCEQNLNHDAMYWYRQDPGQGLRLIYYSQIVNDFQKGDIAEGYSVSREKKESFPLTVTSAQKNPTAFYLCASSPTTGNTEAFFGQGTRLTVV.

This clone appeared once. The chain has TRBV18 and TRBJ2-1; TRBD1 matches 7 bases. V lost 2 bases, J lost 2 bases, and 3 bases stayed unmatched. Germline CDR1 KGHSH, CDR2 LQKENI. The CDR3 has 15 residues. CDR3 DNA: TGTGCCAGCTCACCAACCGGGACAGCCTACAATGAGCAGTTCTTC. This codes for CASSPTGTAYNEQFF. The full variable domain, completed using reference TRBV18 and TRBJ2-1, is NAGVMQNPRHLVRRRGQEARLRCSPMKGHSHVYWYRQLPEEGLKFMVYLQKENIIDESGMPKERFSAEFPKEGPSILRIQQVVRGDSAAYFCASSPTGTAYNEQFFGPGTRLTVL.

This clone was seen only once. The chain carries TRBV27 and TRBJ2-7; perhaps TRBD1 as D (5 bases). V was pared by 3 bases and J by 6 bases, with 15 bases between. CDR1 and CDR2 from the germline V gene are MNHEY and SMNVEV (reference sequence). This CDR3 contains 14 residues. CDR3 region: CASSFYPATGEQYF. In DNA, the CDR3 is TGTGCCAGCAGTTTTTACCCCGCTACAGGCGAGCAGTACTTC.

CDR3 loop: CASSQEGRTNTGELFF. The CDR3 DNA reads TGCGCCAGCAGCCAGGAGGGCAGGACCAACACCGGGGAGCTGTTTTTT. The chain recombines TRBV4-1 with TRBJ2-2; D might be TRBD2 (6 bases). Germline V CDR1 and CDR2: MGHRA, YSYEKL. Trimming cost V 3 bases and J 2 bases, with 13 bases left between them. The CDR3 extends over 16 amino acids.

The chain links TRBV5-1 to TRBJ1-5, with 8 bases matching TRBD1. The germline gives CDR1 SGHRS, CDR2 YFSETQ. The CDR3 is made up of 16 amino acids. Unmatched junction bases numbered 12, after V lost 4 bases and J lost 6 bases. CDR3 sequence: CASSETAGGTGQPQHF. In DNA, the CDR3 is TGCGCCAGCAGCGAAACTGCAGGGGGCACGGGTCAGCCCCAGCATTTT.